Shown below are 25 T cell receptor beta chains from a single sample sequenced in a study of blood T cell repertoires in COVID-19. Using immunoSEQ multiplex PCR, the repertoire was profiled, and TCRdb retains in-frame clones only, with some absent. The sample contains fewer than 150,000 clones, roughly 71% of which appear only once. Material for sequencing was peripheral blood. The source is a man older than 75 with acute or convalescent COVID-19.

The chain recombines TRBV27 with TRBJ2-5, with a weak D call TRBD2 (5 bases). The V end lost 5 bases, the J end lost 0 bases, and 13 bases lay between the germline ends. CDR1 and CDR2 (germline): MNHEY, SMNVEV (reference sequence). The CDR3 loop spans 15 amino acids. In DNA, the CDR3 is TGTGCCAGCAGTCCCTCGGGGAGCTACCAAGAGACCCAGTACTTC. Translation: CASSPSGSYQETQYF.

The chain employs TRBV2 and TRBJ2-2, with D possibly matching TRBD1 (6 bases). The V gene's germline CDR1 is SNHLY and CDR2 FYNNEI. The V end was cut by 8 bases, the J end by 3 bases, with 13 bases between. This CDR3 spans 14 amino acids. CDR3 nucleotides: TGTGCCAGCCTCCAAAACAGGGACACCGGGGAGCTGTTTTTT. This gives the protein CASLQNRDTGELFF.

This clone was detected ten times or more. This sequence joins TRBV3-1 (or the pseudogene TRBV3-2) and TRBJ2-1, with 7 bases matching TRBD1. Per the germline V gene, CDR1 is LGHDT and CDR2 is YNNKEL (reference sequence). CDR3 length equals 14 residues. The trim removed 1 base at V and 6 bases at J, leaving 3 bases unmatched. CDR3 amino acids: CASSQGSGGNEQFF. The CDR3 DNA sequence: TGTGCCAGCAGCCAAGGGTCAGGGGGCAATGAGCAGTTCTTC.

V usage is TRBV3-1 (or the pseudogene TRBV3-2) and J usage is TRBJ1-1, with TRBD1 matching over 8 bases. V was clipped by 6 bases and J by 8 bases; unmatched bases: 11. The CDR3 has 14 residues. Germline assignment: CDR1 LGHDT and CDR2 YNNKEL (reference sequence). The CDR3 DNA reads TGTGCCAGCAGTTACGGACAGGGTATAGACGAAGCTTTCTTT. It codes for CASSYGQGIDEAFF.

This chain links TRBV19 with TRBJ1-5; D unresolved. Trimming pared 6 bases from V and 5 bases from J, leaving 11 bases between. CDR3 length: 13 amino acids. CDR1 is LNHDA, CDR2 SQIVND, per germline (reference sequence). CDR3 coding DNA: TGTGCCAGTAGGCCTGACACCTATCAGCCCCAGCATTTT. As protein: CASRPDTYQPQHF. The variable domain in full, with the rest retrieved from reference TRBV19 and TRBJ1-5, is DGGITQSPKYLFRKEGQNVTLSCEQNLNHDAMYWYRQDPGQGLRLIYYSQIVNDFQKGDIAEGYSVSREKKESFPLTVTSAQKNPTAFYLCASRPDTYQPQHFGDGTRLSIL.

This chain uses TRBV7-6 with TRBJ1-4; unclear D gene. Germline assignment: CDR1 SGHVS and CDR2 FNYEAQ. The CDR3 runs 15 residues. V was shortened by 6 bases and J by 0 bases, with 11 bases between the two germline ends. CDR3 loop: CASRYRGATNEKLFF. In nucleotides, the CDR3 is TGTGCCAGCAGATACCGCGGGGCAACTAATGAAAAACTGTTTTTT.

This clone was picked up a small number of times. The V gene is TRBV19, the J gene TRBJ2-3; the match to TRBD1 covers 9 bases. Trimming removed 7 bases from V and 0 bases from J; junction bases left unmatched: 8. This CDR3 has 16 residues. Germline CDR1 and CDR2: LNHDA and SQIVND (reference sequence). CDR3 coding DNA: TGTGCCAGTAAAAGTACAGGGGGCGTTAGCACAGATACGCAGTATTTT. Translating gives CASKSTGGVSTDTQYF.

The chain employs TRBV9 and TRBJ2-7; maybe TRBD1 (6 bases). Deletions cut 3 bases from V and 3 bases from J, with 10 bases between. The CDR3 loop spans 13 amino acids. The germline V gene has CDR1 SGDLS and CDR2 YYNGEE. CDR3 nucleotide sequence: TGTGCCAGCAGCGGGCTAGGGGGCTACGAGCAGTACTTC. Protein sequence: CASSGLGGYEQYF.

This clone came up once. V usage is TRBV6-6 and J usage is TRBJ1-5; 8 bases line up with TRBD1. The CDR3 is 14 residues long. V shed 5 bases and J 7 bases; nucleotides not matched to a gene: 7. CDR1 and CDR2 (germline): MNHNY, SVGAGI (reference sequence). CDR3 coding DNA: TGTGCCAGCAGTCCCACAGGGGGATGGCAGCCCCAGCATTTT. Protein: CASSPTGGWQPQHF.

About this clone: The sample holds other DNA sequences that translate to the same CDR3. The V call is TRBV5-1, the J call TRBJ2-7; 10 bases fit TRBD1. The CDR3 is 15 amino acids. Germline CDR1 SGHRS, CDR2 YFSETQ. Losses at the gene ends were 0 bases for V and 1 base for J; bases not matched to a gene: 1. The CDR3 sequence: CASSLGQGASYEQYF. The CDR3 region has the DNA TGCGCCAGCAGCTTGGGACAGGGGGCATCCTACGAGCAGTACTTC. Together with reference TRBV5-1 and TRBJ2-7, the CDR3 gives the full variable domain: KAGVTQTPRYLIKTRGQQVTLSCSPISGHRSVSWYQQTPGQGLQFLFEYFSETQRNKGNFPGRFSGRQFSNSRSEMNVSTLELGDSALYLCASSLGQGASYEQYFGPGTRLTVT.

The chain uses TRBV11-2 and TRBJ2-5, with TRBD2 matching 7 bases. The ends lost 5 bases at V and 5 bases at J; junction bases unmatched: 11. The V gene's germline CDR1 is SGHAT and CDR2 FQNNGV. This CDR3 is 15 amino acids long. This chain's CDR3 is CASSHYGTTAETQYF. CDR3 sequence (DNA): TGTGCCAGCAGCCACTACGGGACTACGGCCGAGACCCAGTACTTC.

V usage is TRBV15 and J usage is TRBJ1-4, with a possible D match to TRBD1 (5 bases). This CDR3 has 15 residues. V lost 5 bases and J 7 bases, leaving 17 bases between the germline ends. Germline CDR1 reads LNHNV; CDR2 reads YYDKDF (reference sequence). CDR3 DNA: TGTGCCACCAGCCCCCCCGCGCAGGGAGGTGAAAAACTGTTTTTT. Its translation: CATSPPAQGGEKLFF.

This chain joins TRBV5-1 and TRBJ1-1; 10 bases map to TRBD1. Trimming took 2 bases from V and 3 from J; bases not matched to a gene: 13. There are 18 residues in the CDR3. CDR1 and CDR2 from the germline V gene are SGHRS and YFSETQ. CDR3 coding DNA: TGCGCCAGCAGCTTCGCCCTGACAGGGGGCGAGCGTTACACTGAAGCTTTCTTT. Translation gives CASSFALTGGERYTEAFF.

DNA for the CDR3: TGTGCCAGCAGCGTTTCAGGACAGAACACTGAAGCTTTCTTT. This translates into CASSVSGQNTEAFF. The genes are TRBV9 and TRBJ1-1, with D possibly matching TRBD1 (5 bases). The length of the CDR3 is 14 residues. Trimming removed 2 bases from V and 1 base from J, with 9 bases in between. Looked up from germline, CDR1 is SGDLS and CDR2 is YYNGEE.

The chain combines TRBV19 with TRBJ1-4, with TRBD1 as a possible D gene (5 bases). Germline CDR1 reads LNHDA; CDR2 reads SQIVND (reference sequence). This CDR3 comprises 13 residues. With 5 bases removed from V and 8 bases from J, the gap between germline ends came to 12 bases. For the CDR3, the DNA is TGTGCCAGTAGTCGAAGGGGTTGGGAAAAACTGTTTTTT. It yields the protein CASSRRGWEKLFF.

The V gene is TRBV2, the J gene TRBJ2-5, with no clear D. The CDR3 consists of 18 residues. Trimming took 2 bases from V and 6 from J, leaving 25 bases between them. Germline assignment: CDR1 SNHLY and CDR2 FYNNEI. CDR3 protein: CASSESNILRPRKKTQYF. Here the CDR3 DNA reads TGTGCCAGCAGTGAATCGAATATACTTCGCCCACGTAAAAAGACCCAGTACTTC.

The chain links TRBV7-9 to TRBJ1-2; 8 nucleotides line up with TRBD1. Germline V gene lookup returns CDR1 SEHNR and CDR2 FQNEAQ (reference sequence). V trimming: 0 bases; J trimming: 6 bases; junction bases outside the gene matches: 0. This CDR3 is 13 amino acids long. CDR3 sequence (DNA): TGTGCCAGCAGCTTAGCGGGACAGGATGGCTACACCTTC. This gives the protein CASSLAGQDGYTF.

CDR3 sequence: CASSLGTGFGNTIYF. CDR3 coding DNA: TGTGCCAGCAGTTTAGGGACAGGGTTCGGAAACACCATATATTTT. This rearrangement joins TRBV27 to TRBJ1-3; the match to TRBD1 covers 9 bases. The CDR3 has 15 residues. CDR1 is MNHEY, CDR2 SMNVEV, per germline (reference sequence). The trim removed 2 bases at V and 4 bases at J, leaving 3 bases unmatched.

The CDR3 sequence is CASSLGDRASSEAFF. CDR3 bases: TGTGCCAGCAGTTTAGGGGACAGGGCATCTTCTGAAGCTTTCTTT. The chain combines TRBV27 with TRBJ1-1; 9 bases agree with TRBD1. The V and J ends lost 2 bases and 6 bases, in that order; junction bases with no gene match: 7. CDR1 is MNHEY, CDR2 SMNVEV, per germline (reference sequence). The CDR3 runs 15 residues.

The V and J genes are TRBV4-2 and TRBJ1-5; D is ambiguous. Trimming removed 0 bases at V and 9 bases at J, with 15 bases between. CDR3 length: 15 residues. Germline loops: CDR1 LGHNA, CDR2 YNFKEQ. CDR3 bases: TGTGCCAGCAGCCAAGATATGGCGGTCGTGGGGCCCCAGCATTTT. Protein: CASSQDMAVVGPQHF.

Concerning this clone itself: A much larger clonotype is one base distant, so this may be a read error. The CDR3 sequence: CASSDGNTGELFF. The DNA of the CDR3 is TGTGCCAGCAGTGACGGGAACACCGGGGAGCTGTTTTTT. The chain has TRBV6-1 and TRBJ2-2; D is unclear. Germline CDR1 is MNHNS and CDR2 is SASEGT. V was pared by 3 bases and J by 1 base, with 3 bases between. The CDR3 is 13 amino acids.

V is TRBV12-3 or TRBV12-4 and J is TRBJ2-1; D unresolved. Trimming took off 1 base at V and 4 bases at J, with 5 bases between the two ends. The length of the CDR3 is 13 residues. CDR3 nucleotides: TGTGCCAGCAGTTTAGGGCTTTACAATGAGCAGTTCTTC. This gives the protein CASSLGLYNEQFF.

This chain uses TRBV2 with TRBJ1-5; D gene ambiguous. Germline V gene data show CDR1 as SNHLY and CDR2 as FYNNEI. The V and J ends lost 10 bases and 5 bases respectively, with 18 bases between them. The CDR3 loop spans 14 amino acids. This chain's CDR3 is CATALSGAYQPQHF. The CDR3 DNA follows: TGTGCCACAGCACTGTCGGGAGCGTATCAGCCCCAGCATTTT.

The CDR3 DNA follows: TGCGCCAGCAGCCAAGCTAGGACTAGCGGGGGGAGCCGCCAAGAGACCCAGTACTTC. It specifies CASSQARTSGGSRQETQYF. The V gene is TRBV4-3, the J gene TRBJ2-5, with TRBD2 identical over 14 bases. There are 19 residues in the CDR3. The V gene's germline CDR1 is LGHNA and CDR2 YSLEER. V was pared by 1 base and J by 1 base, with 8 bases of the junction left unmatched.

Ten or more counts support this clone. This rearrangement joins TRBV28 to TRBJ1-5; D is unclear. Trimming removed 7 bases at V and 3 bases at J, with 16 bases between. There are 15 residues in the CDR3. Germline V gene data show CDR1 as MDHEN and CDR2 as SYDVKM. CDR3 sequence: CASTSGSSYNQPQHF. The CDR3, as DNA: TGTGCCAGCACCTCGGGTAGCAGCTACAATCAGCCCCAGCATTTT.